These 3 T cell receptor beta chains were sequenced from one sample in a study of blood T cell repertoires in COVID-19. Clones were sequenced by immunoSEQ multiplex PCR, and TCRdb holds only the in-frame ones, with some missing. The sample yields more than 350,000 clones, around 92% seen once. The sequenced sample was peripheral blood. The receptors were sampled from a woman between 25 and 40 years old with COVID-19, enrolled during active disease.

The rearrangement links TRBV5-1 to TRBJ2-2; 7 nucleotides align to TRBD1. The J segment lost 0 bases and the V segment lost 4 bases, leaving 6 bases of the junction unmatched. The CDR3 totals 16 residues. Looked up from germline, CDR1 is SGHRS and CDR2 is YFSETQ. CDR3 sequence: CASSPAGQANTGELFF. In nucleotides, the CDR3 is TGCGCCAGCAGCCCGGCCGGACAGGCGAACACCGGGGAGCTGTTTTTT.

The CDR3 here is CASSVRIAGGPTDTQYF. The CDR3 DNA is TGTGCCAGCAGCGTGCGAATAGCGGGAGGGCCCACAGATACGCAGTATTTT. The J gene is TRBJ2-3, the V gene TRBV9, with TRBD2 identical over 11 bases. With 2 bases clipped from V and 2 bases from J, the junction kept 7 bases outside the gene matches. CDR1 is SGDLS, CDR2 YYNGEE, per germline. The length of the CDR3 is 17 residues.

The chain recombines TRBV19 with TRBJ1-1; D unclear. The CDR3 length is 14 residues. CDR1 is LNHDA and CDR2 is SQIVND in the germline V gene (reference sequence). Between the trimmed V and J ends, which lost 2 bases and 0 bases, there was a span of 7 bases. In DNA form, the CDR3 reads TGTGCCAGTAGTATACGGACTATGAACACTGAAGCTTTCTTT. This encodes CASSIRTMNTEAFF. Filled out from reference TRBV19 and TRBJ1-1, the complete variable domain reads DGGITQSPKYLFRKEGQNVTLSCEQNLNHDAMYWYRQDPGQGLRLIYYSQIVNDFQKGDIAEGYSVSREKKESFPLTVTSAQKNPTAFYLCASSIRTMNTEAFFGQGTRLTVV.